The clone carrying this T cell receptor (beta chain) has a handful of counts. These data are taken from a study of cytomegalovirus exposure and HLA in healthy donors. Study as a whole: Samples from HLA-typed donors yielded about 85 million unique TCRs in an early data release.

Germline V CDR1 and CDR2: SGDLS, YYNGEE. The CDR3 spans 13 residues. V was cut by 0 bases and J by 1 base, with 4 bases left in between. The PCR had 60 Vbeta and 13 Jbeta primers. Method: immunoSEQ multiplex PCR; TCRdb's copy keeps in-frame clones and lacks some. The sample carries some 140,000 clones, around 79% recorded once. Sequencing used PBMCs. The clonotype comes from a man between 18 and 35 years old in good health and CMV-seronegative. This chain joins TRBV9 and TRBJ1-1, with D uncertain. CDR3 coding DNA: TGTGCCAGCAGCGTAGGCGAGAACACTGAAGCTTTCTTT. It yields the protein CASSVGENTEAFF.